This TCR beta chain was identified in a study of STAT3 mutations in large granular lymphocyte leukemia. Trimming stripped 2 bases from V and 1 base from J, with 5 bases between. The CDR3 length is 13 residues. Germline loops: CDR1 SGHVS, CDR2 FNYEAQ. Turning to this clone: Antigen: not known.

Roughly 39,000 productive templates were obtained per sample on average. Profiled with immunoSEQ multiplex PCR; TCRdb holds only in-frame clones, not every one. This sample yields under 15,000 clones, of which approximately 84% are seen a single time; about 51% belongs to the top ten. General study findings and limits: Some patients had dominant TCR clones larger than their STAT3 mutant burden. Every T-cell large granular lymphocyte leukemia patient had at least one immunodominant TCR beta clonotype.

Sequencing was done on a sample of peripheral blood mononuclear cells. This TCR was recovered from a man in his 60s with T-cell large granular lymphocyte leukemia. Some clones in this sample may be carry-over from other donors' samples. The chain links TRBV7-6 to TRBJ2-5; D unresolved. The CDR3 reads CASSLNFQETQYF. The CDR3 DNA follows: TGTGCCAGCAGCTTAAACTTCCAAGAGACCCAGTACTTC.